What follows describes a single T cell receptor beta chain. Antigen specificity is unknown. Trimming took off 2 bases at V and 10 bases at J, with 14 bases between the two ends. The length of the CDR3 is 13 residues. Germline V CDR1 and CDR2: MNHEY, SVGAGI. Investigators isolated RNA and reverse transcribed it into cDNA to act as the sequencing template. Profiling relied on immunoSEQ multiplex PCR, and the TCRdb table lists in-frame clones only, not all of them. The sample yields 100,000 to 120,000 clones, 58% seen once. This sample was taken from a study of CD8+ T cells in alopecia areata. Study-wide points: Normal-skin resident alphabeta T cells also appear among scalp sample sequences. It was lesional scalp, especially alopecia totalis/universalis, that showed higher clonality than normal scalp. TCR sharing was clearer in mice than between patients, perhaps partly owing to patient HLA diversity.

The gene calls are TRBV6-5 and TRBJ1-2; D remains unclear. Sequencing was performed on NKG2D-low CD8+ T cells sorted from blood. The receptor's source is a human donor with alopecia areata. The CDR3 DNA sequence: TGTGCCAGCAGTTACAATAGTGAGGACGTCTACACCTTC. Translation: CASSYNSEDVYTF.